The present T cell receptor beta chain was sequenced within a study of long-term antiretroviral therapy in people with HIV. General observations from the study: Clones that had undergone expansion before ART prevailed in the repertoire throughout all time points.

Sequencing relied on immunoSEQ assay v3.0, run at survey level. TCRdb's table, derived via immunoSEQ multiplex PCR, lists solely in-frame clones and lacks some. The table has about 25,000 clones, over 70% seen once. Comment on this clone: What it binds is unknown.

The CDR3 runs 14 residues. Germline lookup yields CDR1 SEHNR and CDR2 FQNEAQ (reference sequence). V was shortened by 8 bases and J by 7 bases, with 15 bases between the two germline ends. This clonotype originated in a young man with HIV. V is TRBV7-9 and J is TRBJ1-6, with TRBD1 as a possible D gene (5 bases). The specimen comprised unsorted PBMCs, sampled 3 years after starting antiretroviral therapy. CDR3 residues: CASRLGVLNSPLHF. Here the CDR3 DNA reads TGTGCCAGCCGGTTGGGGGTTTTGAATTCACCCCTCCACTTT.